Listed here is a single T cell receptor beta chain. Its antigen remains unknown. The data were obtained in a study of a mutant IDH1 vaccine in newly diagnosed glioma. At the level of the study: At weeks 1, 3, 5, 7, 11, 15, 19 and 23, patients received a vaccination, eight in all. A roughly 62% male, around 40% female split and a mean age of around 41 years characterized treated patients.

Time point defined: week 23, last vaccination. Vaccination comprised doses that each held 300 ug of mutant IDH1 20-mer peptide, plus topical imiquimod. New WHO grade 3 or 4 astrocytomas that were IDH1-mutant and ATRX-lost occurred in the donors. The assay was immunoSEQ multiplex PCR, and TCRdb's table has in-frame clones only and misses some. The table records 25,000 to 35,000 clones, approximately 80% of them present only once. Sample: PBMCs, taken from a glioma patient whose treatment included an IDH1 peptide vaccine. The clonotype was recovered from a woman between 18 and 30 years old with glioma.

CDR3 sequence (DNA): TGTGCCAGCTCACCTCGGGCCAGCTATGGCTACACCTTC. Protein sequence: CASSPRASYGYTF. The rearrangement joins TRBV18 to TRBJ1-2; D unresolved. The CDR3 runs to 13 residues. Germline values: CDR1 KGHSH, CDR2 LQKENI. V dropped 3 bases and J dropped 4 bases, with 9 bases sitting between them.